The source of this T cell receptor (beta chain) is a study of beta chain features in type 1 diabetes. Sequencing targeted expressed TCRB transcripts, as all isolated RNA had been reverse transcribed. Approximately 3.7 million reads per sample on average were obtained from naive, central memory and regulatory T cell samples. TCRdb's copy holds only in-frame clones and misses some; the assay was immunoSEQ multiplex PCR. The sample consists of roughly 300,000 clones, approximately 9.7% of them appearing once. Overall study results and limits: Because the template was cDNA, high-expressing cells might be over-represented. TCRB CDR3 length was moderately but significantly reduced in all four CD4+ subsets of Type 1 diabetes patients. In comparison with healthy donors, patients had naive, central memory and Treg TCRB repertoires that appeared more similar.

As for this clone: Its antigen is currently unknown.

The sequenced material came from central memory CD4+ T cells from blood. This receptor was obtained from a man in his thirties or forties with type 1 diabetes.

CDR3 DNA: TGTGCCAGCAGTCTTCAGCGAGATACGCAGTATTTT. Amino acid sequence: CASSLQRDTQYF. The rearrangement links TRBV2 to TRBJ2-3; no definite D call. Deletions cut 5 bases from V and 5 bases from J, with 8 bases between. This CDR3 is 12 amino acids long. The germline gives CDR1 SNHLY, CDR2 FYNNEI.